This TCR beta chain was sequenced for a study of blood T cell repertoires in COVID-19. Background on the study: The United States, Italy and Spain provided the acute and convalescent COVID-19 samples. PBMCs, B-cell-depleted T cells, or T cells provided the cDNA or gDNA that made up the material.

Study processing details: Using reference gene primer amplification, nucleated cell counts were estimated. Sequenced by immunoSEQ multiplex PCR; TCRdb stores in-frame clones only, minus some. The D gene and trimming were derived from the DNA, and the V and J assignments and clone size from that table. The profile shows 300,000 to 450,000 clones, roughly four fifths of them singletons. Worth noting for this clone: In the same sample, other DNA sequences code for this CDR3.

CDR1 is LGHDT, CDR2 YNNKEL, per germline (reference sequence). V trimming: 7 bases; J trimming: 1 base; junction bases outside the gene matches: 2. The CDR3 is made up of 14 amino acids. Sequences were obtained from peripheral blood. The receptor was derived from a human donor with acute or convalescent COVID-19. The donor label of this sample is uncertain. The rearrangement joins TRBV3-1 (or the pseudogene TRBV3-2) to TRBJ2-2; 8 bases fit TRBD2. CDR3 sequence reads: CASKAGGNTGELFF. Here the CDR3 DNA reads TGTGCCAGCAAGGCGGGGGGGAACACCGGGGAGCTGTTTTTT.